This is a list of T cell receptor beta chains from one sample in a study of CD8 T cells in Susac syndrome. TCRdb reanalysed the immunoSEQ multiplex PCR reads using MiXCR and keeps one entry per CDR3 protein. Here the sample spans some 200,000 distinct CDR3 sequences, approximately 95% being singletons. The sequenced sample consisted of CD4+ T cells from PBMCs. The receptors shown here come from a human donor with multiple sclerosis. Each CDR3 is given with its conserved first and last residue.

V gene	J gene	CDR3 protein
TRBV7-3	TRBJ2-1	CASSPLGLVGLGQFF
TRBV28	TRBJ2-4	CASLEGTKNIQYF
TRBV27	TRBJ2-5	CASSPYPRDGQETQYF
TRBV30	TRBJ2-7	CAWCRWGASGTTYEQYF
TRBV20-1	TRBJ1-2	CSARPGVNGGYTF
TRBV29-1	TRBJ2-5	CSVEGRRGGKETQYF
TRBV2	TRBJ2-4	CASCGTGNDIQYF
TRBV29-1	TRBJ1-1	CSVGTVEAFF
TRBV15	TRBJ2-5	CATSRGLAQETQYF
TRBV21-1	TRBJ1-2	CASSKVGYTF
TRBV7-7	TRBJ2-1	CASSSDETSGERFF
TRBV9	TRBJ2-7	CASSSTPGPRKGEQYF
TRBV27	TRBJ1-1	CASSLWGEQTGGNTEAFF
TRBV7-9	TRBJ2-7	CASSYDSLYEQYF
TRBV7-2	TRBJ1-5	CASSLGGGARPQHF
TRBV29-1	TRBJ2-3	CSVVAGRTDTQYF
TRBV29-1	TRBJ2-7	CSVVNTYEQYF
TRBV18	TRBJ2-7	CASSPLAVGSGAGNEQYF
TRBV11-2	TRBJ2-1	CASSGSGSHEQFF
TRBV20-1	TRBJ1-1	CSAGELGEAFF
TRBV3-1	TRBJ2-7	CASSQGRGRVEQYF
TRBV27	TRBJ1-5	CASSLAVNQPQHF
TRBV27	TRBJ2-7	CASSLQPTGANEQYF
TRBV9	TRBJ1-2	CASSVVGSDGYTF
TRBV11-3	TRBJ1-6	CASSLGQGASPLHF
TRBV25-1	TRBJ2-5	CASSEGLGGWETQYF
TRBV21-1	TRBJ1-1	CASARDTQEAFF
TRBV30	TRBJ1-5	CAWSEGGGNQPQHF
TRBV25-1	TRBJ2-7	CASSGGQGSYEQYF
TRBV15	TRBJ2-4	CATSRDLAGGNKNIQYF
TRBV2	TRBJ1-5	CASSEVQVNQPQHF
TRBV29-1	TRBJ1-1	CSVGRQLNTEAFF
TRBV10-3	TRBJ2-5	CAISEMADKETQYF
TRBV6-2/TRBV6-3	TRBJ2-1	CASSLLAGNEQFF
TRBV29-1	TRBJ2-5	CIGRYQETQYF
TRBV7-8	TRBJ1-1	CASSLEGQGSTEAFF
TRBV2	TRBJ1-2	CASSEAKGLRGYTF
TRBV14	TRBJ1-2	CASSQDNREGGYTF
TRBV3-1	TRBJ1-1	CASSRRGTDNTEAFF
TRBV20-1	TRBJ1-1	CSAREGFGEAFF
TRBV28	TRBJ1-1	CASSSYAGVGATEAFF
TRBV24-1	TRBJ2-2	CATALGDGELFF
TRBV29-1	TRBJ2-7	CSVGGQYEQYF
TRBV15	TRBJ2-5	CATSLGNGETQYF
TRBV20-1	TRBJ1-1	CSAHSWDTEAFF
TRBV3-1	TRBJ2-1	CASSPGDNEQFF
TRBV4-1	TRBJ2-1	CASSPGVAGLSYNEQFF
TRBV2	TRBJ1-2	CASTPSGQGNGYTF
TRBV27	TRBJ1-3	CASSTRGYGNTIYF